The present TCR beta chain was sequenced within a study of blood T cell repertoires in COVID-19. Some clones are missing from TCRdb's copy, which holds only in-frame ones; the method was immunoSEQ multiplex PCR. In the table there are roughly 230,000 clones, around 88% of which are singletons. This clone was picked up a small number of times. CDR3 length: 14 amino acids. V gave up 2 bases and J gave up 6 bases; unmatched junction bases: 3. Per germline, CDR1 LGHNA and CDR2 YSLEER. The receptor's source is a man in his forties with active or convalescent COVID-19. What was sequenced was peripheral blood. The rearrangement links TRBV4-3 to TRBJ2-2; 7 bases fit TRBD1. CDR3 loop: CASSQPGTAGELFF. CDR3 in DNA: TGCGCCAGCAGCCAACCCGGGACAGCCGGGGAGCTGTTTTTT.